This T cell receptor beta chain emerged from a study of OX40 agonist ivuxolimab in advanced cancers. For the study at large: Patients enrolled in dose escalation were diagnosed with hepatocellular carcinoma, melanoma, renal cell or head and neck cancer. Three patients showed partial responses: one hepatocellular carcinoma and two cutaneous melanoma cases.

This clone was observed a few times. Sequencing used immunoSEQ multiplex PCR; TCRdb keeps in-frame clones, though not all of them. This sample carries 75,000 to 80,000 clones, 85% of them seen once, and the ten largest clones take 1.5% to 2%. From germline, CDR1 is SGHRS and CDR2 YFSETQ. Trimming took off 5 bases at V and 1 base at J, with 10 bases between the two ends. This CDR3 has 13 amino acids. The chain has TRBV5-1 and TRBJ2-7, with a possible D match to TRBD2 (6 bases). The source of this sequence is an adult with an advanced solid tumor such as melanoma, head and neck, liver or kidney cancer. This specimen was CD4+ or CD8+ T cells sorted from blood, taken in a trial of the OX40 agonist ivuxolimab. The CDR3 nucleotides read TGCGCCAGCAGACTAGCCGAGTCCTACGAGCAGTACTTC. The encoded protein is CASRLAESYEQYF. The whole variable domain, filled in from reference TRBV5-1 and TRBJ2-7, reads KAGVTQTPRYLIKTRGQQVTLSCSPISGHRSVSWYQQTPGQGLQFLFEYFSETQRNKGNFPGRFSGRQFSNSRSEMNVSTLELGDSALYLCASRLAESYEQYFGPGTRLTVT.